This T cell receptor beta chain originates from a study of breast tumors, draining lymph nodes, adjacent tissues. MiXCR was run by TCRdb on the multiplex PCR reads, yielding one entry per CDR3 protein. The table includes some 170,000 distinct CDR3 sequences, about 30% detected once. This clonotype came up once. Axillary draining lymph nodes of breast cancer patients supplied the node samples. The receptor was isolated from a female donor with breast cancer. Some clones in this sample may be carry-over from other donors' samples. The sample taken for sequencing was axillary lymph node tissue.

This chain's CDR3 is CASSSLPGASTDTQYF. CDR3 in DNA: TGTGCCAGCAGCTCTCTCCCGGGGGCCAGCACAGATACGCAGTATTTT. This rearrangement joins TRBV7-9 to TRBJ2-3, with D tentatively TRBD1 or TRBD2 (6 bases each). The CDR3 is 16 amino acids. The germline V gene encodes CDR1 SEHNR and CDR2 FQNEAQ (reference sequence). V lost 4 bases, J lost 0 bases, and 14 bases lay in between.